This T cell receptor beta chain is drawn from a study of blood T cell repertoires in COVID-19. Trimming pared 4 bases from V and 5 bases from J, leaving 12 bases between. CDR1 LGHNA and CDR2 YSLEER come from the germline V gene. This CDR3 is 13 amino acids long. Only in-frame clones appear in the TCRdb table, and some are missing; sequencing was by immunoSEQ multiplex PCR. Among approximately 290,000 clones listed, approximately 85% were seen once. The gene calls are TRBV4-3 and TRBJ2-7; D is possibly TRBD1 (5 bases). This clonotype was obtained from a human donor with COVID-19, enrolled during active disease. The donor label of this sample is uncertain. The specimen was peripheral blood. The DNA of the CDR3 is TGCGCCAGCAGCCCCCAGGGTAGGGACGAGCAGTACTTC. Its translation is CASSPQGRDEQYF.